The 13 T cell receptor beta chains listed next were all sequenced from one sample in a study of technical replicates of blood from several donors. TCRdb keeps only in-frame clones here, not all; method: immunoSEQ multiplex PCR. The data show nearly 95,000 clones, with 90% to 97% seen just once and about 0.38% held by the top ten. The source material was T cells isolated from PBMCs. The receptors here all came from a human donor in good health.

The chain employs TRBV6-1 and TRBJ2-3; D gene uncertain. Trimming cost V 5 bases and J 4 bases, with 13 bases left between them. Germline V lookup: CDR1 MNHNS, CDR2 SASEGT. The CDR3 is made up of 14 amino acids. CDR3 in amino acids: CASSLLVGSDTQYF. The CDR3 nucleotides are TGTGCCAGCAGTCTTCTAGTCGGATCAGATACGCAGTATTTT.

The V gene is TRBV5-6, the J gene TRBJ2-2; weak D call: TRBD2 (5 bases). V was clipped by 2 bases and J by 8 bases, with 16 bases between them. Germline CDR1 and CDR2: SGHDT and YYEEEE. CDR3 length: 15 amino acids. The CDR3 DNA is TGTGCCAGCAGCTTTACCGGGGTGGGCCCGGGGGAGCTGTTTTTT. Protein product: CASSFTGVGPGELFF.

The chain employs TRBV6-1 and TRBJ1-2; 9 nucleotides line up with TRBD1. CDR3 length: 13 amino acids. CDR1 is MNHNS, CDR2 SASEGT, per germline. V trimming: 4 bases; J trimming: 8 bases; junction bases outside the gene matches: 5. For the CDR3, the DNA is TGTGCCAGCAGTGTAGACAGGGGGGGCGGCTACACCTTC. Translating it yields CASSVDRGGGYTF.

This clone has just one count. The CDR3 region is CATRDRASTDTQYF. The DNA for the CDR3 is TGTGCCACCAGGGACAGGGCTAGCACAGATACGCAGTATTTT. The V gene is TRBV2, the J gene TRBJ2-3; 9 bases agree with TRBD1. The CDR3 loop spans 14 amino acids. Germline V lookup: CDR1 SNHLY, CDR2 FYNNEI. J was trimmed by 0 bases and V by 10 bases; bases with no gene match: 5. Variable domain in full (rest from reference TRBV2 and TRBJ2-3): EPEVTQTPSHQVTQMGQEVILRCVPISNHLYFYWYRQILGQKVEFLVSFYNNEISEKSEIFDDQFSVERPDGSNFTLKIRSTKLEDSAMYFCATRDRASTDTQYFGPGTRLTVL.

This clone came up once. The genes are TRBV7-9 and TRBJ2-1, with a tentative D call TRBD2 (6 bases). Germline V gene lookup returns CDR1 SEHNR and CDR2 FQNEAQ (reference sequence). Trimming took 3 bases from V and 6 from J, leaving 15 bases between them. The CDR3 loop spans 15 amino acids. Here the CDR3 reads CASSLFTRRGNEQFF. The CDR3 nucleotides read TGTGCCAGCAGCTTGTTTACCCGGCGGGGCAATGAGCAGTTCTTC.

CDR3 coding DNA: TGTGCCAGCAGTTACTCTCTAGCGGGAAGATACAATGAGCAGTTCTTC. Translated: CASSYSLAGRYNEQFF. The V call is TRBV6-8, the J call TRBJ2-1; 9 bases agree with TRBD2. The V segment lost 0 bases and the J segment 4 bases; nucleotides outside the gene matches: 4. The V gene's germline CDR1 is MNHGY and CDR2 SAAAGT. The CDR3 sequence is 16 residues long.

Remarks on this clone: This sample also contains other DNA sequences that code for the same CDR3. The J gene is TRBJ1-5, the V gene TRBV27; D perhaps matches TRBD1 (5 bases). Germline V gene sequence: CDR1 MNHEY, CDR2 SMNVEV (reference sequence). The CDR3 has 14 residues. V dropped 3 bases and J dropped 3 bases, with 9 bases sitting between them. CDR3 in amino acids: CASSLGGSNQPQHF. The CDR3 DNA reads as TGTGCCAGCAGTTTGGGGGGGTCCAATCAGCCCCAGCATTTT.

The rearrangement joins TRBV5-8 to TRBJ1-1; 8 bases agree with TRBD1. The CDR3 extends over 15 amino acids. With V trimmed by 5 bases and J by 2 bases, 8 bases remained unmatched. The germline V gene encodes CDR1 SGHTS and CDR2 YDEGEE. CDR3 coding DNA: TGTGCCAGCAGTCCGGGACAGGTAGTAAACACTGAAGCTTTCTTT. Translation gives CASSPGQVVNTEAFF.

This rearrangement joins TRBV5-6 to TRBJ1-1, with TRBD1 as a possible D gene (5 bases). The CDR3 runs 13 residues. Germline CDR1 and CDR2: SGHDT and YYEEEE. V was pared by 1 base and J by 7 bases, with 11 bases between. The CDR3 sequence is CASSLYRTVEAFF. CDR3 DNA sequence: TGTGCCAGCAGCTTGTACAGGACGGTTGAAGCTTTCTTT.

This chain connects TRBV6-1 to TRBJ2-2; 7 nucleotides align to TRBD2. This CDR3 comprises 15 residues. Germline CDR1 and CDR2: MNHNS and SASEGT. The junction had 9 bases not matched to a gene; V was cut back by 7 bases and J by 4 bases. CDR3 in amino acids: CASTGGSTTTGELFF. The CDR3 DNA sequence: TGTGCCAGCACGGGGGGAAGCACCACCACCGGGGAGCTGTTTTTT.

The chain is built from TRBV5-1 and TRBJ2-7; the match to TRBD2 covers 8 bases. V lost 7 bases to trimming and J lost 0 bases; unmatched junction nucleotides: 3. CDR1 is SGHRS, CDR2 YFSETQ, per germline. The length of the CDR3 is 13 residues. This chain's CDR3 is CASREGSSYEQYF. In DNA, the CDR3 is TGCGCCAGCCGGGAGGGTAGCTCCTACGAGCAGTACTTC.

The rearrangement links TRBV21-1 to TRBJ1-3; the table's D call TRBD1 went unverified against the DNA. TRBV21-1 is termed a pseudogene. The CDR3 runs to 18 residues. CDR3 sequence: CASSKRRDRTFSGNTIYF. As DNA, the CDR3 is TGTGCCAGCAGCAAGCGTCGGGACAGGACCTTCTCTGGAAACACCATATATTTT.

The chain links TRBV28 to TRBJ1-5; D unresolved. The germline CDR1 and CDR2 sequences are MDHEN and SYDVKM. V gave up 3 bases and J gave up 4 bases, with 4 bases separating them. This CDR3 is 12 amino acids long. The CDR3: CASSFQNQPQHF. CDR3 nucleotides: TGTGCCAGCAGTTTTCAGAATCAGCCCCAGCATTTT.